This TCR beta chain came from a study of T-cell reconstitution after alpha-beta-depleted transplantation in children. As it was prepared, the TCRbeta library received unique molecular identifiers. MiXCR, run by TCRdb on the PCR reads, gives a single entry per CDR3 protein. The table lists around 600,000 distinct CDR3 sequences, around 17% of them singletons, with about 1.1% in the top ten. V trimming: 6 bases; J trimming: 4 bases; junction bases outside the gene matches: 7. The CDR3 sequence is 15 residues long. CDR1 is KGHDR, CDR2 SFDVKD, per germline. This clonotype showed up many times. The TCR was taken from a human donor who donated a stem cell graft to a child with acute myeloid leukemia. Here the sequenced sample was PBMCs from the stem cell graft donor, taken from the stem cell graft. V is TRBV24-1 and J is TRBJ2-3; 9 bases fit TRBD1. CDR3 nucleotide sequence: TGTGCCACCAGTCGGCGGGACAGGGTCGCAGATACGCAGTATTTT. Translating gives CATSRRDRVADTQYF.